One sample yielded the 29 T cell receptor beta chains listed below, sequenced in a study of CD8+ T cells in alopecia areata. Documented treatment: oral pan-JAK inhibitor, 5-10 mg twice daily. Extraction of RNA preceded its reverse transcription into cDNA, which served as the sequencing template. Profiled with immunoSEQ multiplex PCR; TCRdb holds only in-frame clones, not every one. The sample gives around 200,000 clones, approximately 60% of which show up once; 0.65% to 0.7% is in the top ten. This material consisted of CD4+ T cells sorted from blood, taken at week 4, from a patient treated with tofacitinib. These receptors all stem from a human donor with alopecia areata.

The CDR3 loop is CSVEGGGGLLAGGPRGTQYF. In DNA form, the CDR3 reads TGCAGCGTTGAAGGGGGAGGTGGATTACTAGCGGGAGGGCCGCGGGGTACGCAGTATTTT. The chain couples TRBV29-1 to TRBJ2-3; TRBD2 matches 13 bases. CDR1 is SQVTM and CDR2 is ANQGSEA in the germline V gene. The CDR3 has 20 amino acids. Trimming took 1 base from V and 8 from J; bases not matched to a gene: 21.

V and J are TRBV7-3 and TRBJ1-1; D gene ambiguous. V lost 1 base to trimming and J lost 1 base, with 4 bases between them. Germline V gene sequence: CDR1 SGHTA, CDR2 FQGTGA. The length of the CDR3 is 13 residues. The CDR3 coding sequence is TGTGCCAGCAGCTTAATGCAGAACACTGAAGCTTTCTTT. Protein: CASSLMQNTEAFF.

This clone was counted a few times. The chain carries TRBV15 and TRBJ2-6; TRBD1 might be the D (6 bases). The V gene's germline CDR1 is LNHNV and CDR2 YYDKDF (reference sequence). Trimming removed 9 bases from V and 0 bases from J, with 12 bases in between. The length of the CDR3 is 15 residues. CDR3 protein: CATQGHFSGANVLTF. CDR3 DNA sequence: TGTGCCACGCAGGGACACTTCTCTGGGGCCAACGTCCTGACTTTC.

The rearrangement uses TRBV25-1 and TRBJ1-1; D not resolved. The V and J ends lost 4 bases and 4 bases respectively, with 10 bases between them. The CDR3 has 13 amino acids. Germline values: CDR1 MGHDK, CDR2 SYGVNS. For the CDR3, the DNA is TGTGCCAGCAGTGGATGGGGATTCACTGAAGCTTTCTTT. Translating gives CASSGWGFTEAFF.

The chain has TRBV19 and TRBJ2-7, with D perhaps being TRBD1 or TRBD2 (5 bases each). Germline loops: CDR1 LNHDA, CDR2 SQIVND (reference sequence). The V end was cut by 5 bases, the J end by 2 bases, with 13 bases between. The CDR3 spans 14 residues. CDR3 DNA: TGTGCCAGTAGTCACTCGGGACCAACCTACGAGCAGTACTTC. Protein sequence: CASSHSGPTYEQYF.

This clone has a handful of counts. This chain connects TRBV5-1 to TRBJ2-5; D remains unclear. Germline V CDR1 and CDR2: SGHRS, YFSETQ. This CDR3 is built from 12 residues. Trimming left V 0 bases short and J 0 bases short, with 0 bases between. Written as DNA, the CDR3 is TGCGCCAGCAGCTTGGACCAAGAGACCCAGTACTTC. Protein: CASSLDQETQYF.

The gene calls are TRBV5-1 and TRBJ1-1, with a tentative D call TRBD1 (6 bases). CDR3 length equals 13 residues. Germline loops: CDR1 SGHRS, CDR2 YFSETQ. Trimming cost V 5 bases and J 4 bases, with 12 bases left between them. Here the CDR3 reads CASRAGRGTEAFF. DNA of the CDR3: TGCGCCAGCAGGGCGGGCAGGGGCACTGAAGCTTTCTTT.

There are a few counts of this clone. The V and J genes are TRBV19 and TRBJ1-6; TRBD1 aligns across 11 bases. V shed 3 bases, J shed 10 bases, and the junction held 5 bases outside the gene matches. The CDR3 consists of 15 residues. Germline V CDR1 and CDR2: LNHDA, SQIVND (reference sequence). This chain's CDR3 is CASSIGGTGGSPLHF. In DNA, the CDR3 is TGTGCCAGTAGTATCGGCGGGACAGGGGGGTCACCCCTCCACTTT.

CDR3 DNA sequence: TGCAGCGCAGGACTAGCGGGAGATATCGGCGATGAGCAGTTCTTC. It encodes CSAGLAGDIGDEQFF. This chain connects TRBV29-1 to TRBJ2-1, with TRBD2 matching 13 bases. V lost 7 bases and J lost 8; bases outside the gene matches: 11. The CDR3 extends over 15 amino acids. Germline CDR1 is SQVTM and CDR2 is ANQGSEA.

This sequence joins TRBV7-8 and TRBJ2-4; TRBD1 aligns across 11 bases. Germline CDR1 and CDR2: SGHVS and FQNEAQ. V gave up 4 bases and J gave up 1 base; unmatched junction bases: 9. The CDR3 consists of 18 residues. The CDR3 spells CASSSEGQGAGAKNIQYF. CDR3 DNA sequence: TGTGCCAGCAGCTCGGAAGGACAGGGGGCAGGGGCCAAAAACATTCAGTACTTC.

This chain joins TRBV11-2 and TRBJ2-7; D possibly corresponds to TRBD2 (5 bases). Germline loops: CDR1 SGHAT, CDR2 FQNNGV. The germline V and J ends were trimmed by 2 bases and 4 bases, with 12 bases remaining between them. This CDR3 has 14 residues. The CDR3 sequence: CASSLRGSRYEQYF. The CDR3 bases are TGTGCCAGCAGCTTAAGAGGGAGTAGGTACGAGCAGTACTTC. The whole variable domain, filled in from reference TRBV11-2 and TRBJ2-7, reads EAGVAQSPRYKIIEKRQSVAFWCNPISGHATLYWYQQILGQGPKLLIQFQNNGVVDDSQLPKDRFSAERLKGVDSTLKIQPAKLEDSAVYLCASSLRGSRYEQYFGPGTRLTVT.

The chain combines TRBV7-9 with TRBJ2-7; tentatively, D is TRBD2 (6 bases). The germline CDR1 and CDR2 sequences are SEHNR and FQNEAQ (reference sequence). The CDR3 is made up of 14 amino acids. The V end was cut by 3 bases, the J end by 2 bases, with 11 bases between. The CDR3 region is CASSFWGGPYEQYF. Written as DNA, the CDR3 is TGTGCCAGCAGCTTCTGGGGAGGCCCCTACGAGCAGTACTTC.

The CDR3 region has the DNA TGCGCCAGCAGCTTGCAGGGAATAAGCCGAGCGGGAGCTCGGGACAATGAGCAGTTCTTC. It encodes CASSLQGISRAGARDNEQFF. V gene TRBV5-1 combines with J gene TRBJ2-1, with 8 bases aligning to TRBD2. The trim removed 1 base at V and 5 bases at J, leaving 20 bases unmatched. Germline V gene sequence: CDR1 SGHRS, CDR2 YFSETQ. The CDR3 has 20 residues.

This chain links TRBV10-3 with TRBJ1-4; D unresolved. V was clipped by 8 bases and J by 8 bases, with 9 bases between them. The CDR3 is 11 residues long. Germline CDR1 is ENHRY and CDR2 is SYGVKD. CDR3: CAIGRGEKLFF. The CDR3 DNA reads TGTGCCATCGGGCGTGGCGAAAAACTGTTTTTT.

The gene calls are TRBV7-8 and TRBJ2-7; 7 nucleotides match TRBD1. The J segment lost 5 bases and the V segment lost 8 bases, leaving 9 bases of the junction unmatched. CDR3 length: 13 residues. The germline CDR1 and CDR2 sequences are SGHVS and FQNEAQ. CDR3: CASGLQGNDEQYF. The DNA for the CDR3 is TGTGCCAGCGGCCTACAGGGGAACGACGAGCAGTACTTC.

The J gene is TRBJ2-2, the V gene TRBV5-1, with a possible D match to TRBD2 (5 bases). V was cut by 4 bases and J by 4 bases, with 14 bases left in between. Germline loops: CDR1 SGHRS, CDR2 YFSETQ. The CDR3 covers 15 residues. The CDR3 reads CASSLGWTGTGELFF. The CDR3, as DNA: TGCGCCAGCAGCCTGGGATGGACTGGCACCGGGGAGCTGTTTTTT.

The chain uses TRBV30 and TRBJ2-4, with TRBD1 matching over 11 bases. Germline V gives CDR1 GTSNPN, CDR2 SVGIG (reference sequence). The CDR3 runs to 13 residues. V lost 2 bases to trimming and J lost 8 bases; unmatched junction nucleotides: 2. The CDR3 is CAWSRGQGDIQYF. CDR3 in DNA: TGTGCCTGGAGTCGGGGACAGGGGGACATTCAGTACTTC.

The chain recombines TRBV28 with TRBJ2-7; D is unresolved. The CDR3 runs 12 residues. V was pared by 7 bases and J by 2 bases, with 9 bases between. Per germline, CDR1 MDHEN and CDR2 SYDVKM. The CDR3 bases are TGTGCCAGCACTGTCTCTCCCTACGAGCAGTACTTC. It yields the protein CASTVSPYEQYF.

The V gene is TRBV30, the J gene TRBJ1-1; D may be TRBD1 (6 bases). Trimming took 6 bases from V and 4 from J, leaving 9 bases between them. The germline V gene has CDR1 GTSNPN and CDR2 SVGIG (reference sequence). The CDR3 is made up of 11 amino acids. CDR3 bases: TGTGCCTGTGCCAGGGGCACTGAAGCTTTCTTT. It yields the protein CACARGTEAFF. The full variable domain, completed using reference TRBV30 and TRBJ1-1, is SQTIHQWPATLVQPVGSPLSLECTVEGTSNPNLYWYRQAAGRGLQLLFYSVGIGQISSEVPQNLSASRPQDRQFILSSKKLLLSDSGFYLCACARGTEAFFGQGTRLTVV.

This chain uses TRBV5-4 with TRBJ1-2, with D tentatively TRBD1 (5 bases). The V end lost 3 bases, the J end lost 7 bases, and 13 bases lay between the germline ends. CDR3 length equals 13 residues. The germline CDR1 and CDR2 sequences are SGHNT and YYREEE (reference sequence). CDR3: CASSSTGLGGYTF. The CDR3 DNA sequence: TGTGCCAGCAGCTCCACAGGCCTCGGTGGCTACACCTTC.

The V and J genes are TRBV2 and TRBJ1-1, with D possibly matching TRBD1 (5 bases). Germline-derived CDR1 and CDR2 are SNHLY and FYNNEI. Trimming stripped 8 bases from V and 0 bases from J, with 10 bases between. CDR3 length: 13 residues. DNA for the CDR3: TGTGCCAGCTCATCACAGGTGAACACTGAAGCTTTCTTT. This translates into CASSSQVNTEAFF. Full variable domain (remainder filled in from reference TRBV2 and TRBJ1-1): EPEVTQTPSHQVTQMGQEVILRCVPISNHLYFYWYRQILGQKVEFLVSFYNNEISEKSEIFDDQFSVERPDGSNFTLKIRSTKLEDSAMYFCASSSQVNTEAFFGQGTRLTVV.

V and J are TRBV29-1 and TRBJ1-2; the match to TRBD1 covers 7 bases. This CDR3 is 15 amino acids long. The ends lost 4 bases at V and 2 bases at J; junction bases unmatched: 10. The germline CDR1 and CDR2 sequences are SQVTM and ANQGSEA. In DNA form, the CDR3 reads TGCAGCGTTGCGGCTCCCGGGACAGAGAACTATGGCTACACCTTC. Amino acids: CSVAAPGTENYGYTF.

The chain employs TRBV4-1 and TRBJ2-5; tentative D call: TRBD2 (5 bases). This CDR3 region has 13 residues. The germline gives CDR1 MGHRA, CDR2 YSYEKL. V dropped 1 base and J dropped 7 bases, with 10 bases sitting between them. CDR3 amino acids: CASSQARVGTQYF. CDR3 DNA: TGCGCCAGCAGCCAAGCGAGGGTGGGGACCCAGTACTTC.

This clone was picked up a small number of times. The V and J genes are TRBV7-9 and TRBJ1-1, with D possibly matching TRBD1 (5 bases). The germline V gene has CDR1 SEHNR and CDR2 FQNEAQ (reference sequence). The CDR3 totals 14 residues. V was cut by 2 bases and J by 2 bases, with 9 bases left in between. The CDR3 nucleotides are TGTGCCAGCAGCTTACAGGGAAGCAACACTGAAGCTTTCTTT. Translating it yields CASSLQGSNTEAFF.

V is TRBV28 and J is TRBJ2-1; 13 bases agree with TRBD2. The CDR3 is 15 residues long. Trimming at V came to 6 bases and at J to 3 bases, leaving 2 bases not matched to a gene. The germline CDR1 and CDR2 sequences are MDHEN and SYDVKM. CDR3 nucleotides: TGTGCCAGCAGGGGACTAGCGGGGCACTACAATGAGCAGTTCTTC. This sequence encodes CASRGLAGHYNEQFF.

This clone appeared a few times. The chain links TRBV7-9 to TRBJ2-7, with 8 bases aligning to TRBD2. This CDR3 region has 13 residues. CDR1 and CDR2 from the germline V gene are SEHNR and FQNEAQ (reference sequence). The trim removed 5 bases at V and 12 bases at J, leaving 12 bases unmatched. The CDR3 coding sequence is TGTGCCAGCAGCCCAAAGGCGGGGGGTAGACCGTACTTC. Translated, it gives CASSPKAGGRPYF. The full variable domain, rest sourced from reference TRBV7-9 and TRBJ2-7, is DTGVSQNPRHKITKRGQNVTFRCDPISEHNRLYWYRQTLGQGPEFLTYFQNEAQLEKSRLLSDRFSAERPKGSFSTLEIQRTEQGDSAMYLCASSPKAGGRPYFGPGTRLTVT.

In its sample, this clone was seen a few times. The chain links TRBV4-2 to TRBJ2-7, with D perhaps matching TRBD1 (6 bases). The V and J ends lost 0 bases and 2 bases respectively, with 17 bases between them. Per germline, CDR1 LGHNA and CDR2 YNFKEQ. CDR3 size: 17 residues. Here the CDR3 reads CASSQEPLGRGPYEQYF. CDR3 nucleotides: TGTGCCAGCAGCCAAGAGCCGCTCGGCAGGGGCCCCTACGAGCAGTACTTC.

The rearrangement uses TRBV11-2 and TRBJ2-3; D unclear. This CDR3 is built from 12 residues. V lost 5 bases to trimming and J lost 4 bases, with 7 bases between them. Germline V gene data show CDR1 as SGHAT and CDR2 as FQNNGV. CDR3 loop: CASSPIADTQYF. The CDR3 coding sequence is TGTGCCAGCAGCCCCATCGCAGATACGCAGTATTTT.

The genes are TRBV2 and TRBJ1-5; the D gene is possibly TRBD1 (6 bases). V lost 6 bases, J lost 3 bases, and 12 bases lay in between. This CDR3 has 14 residues. CDR1 and CDR2 from the germline V gene are SNHLY and FYNNEI. CDR3 sequence: CASSPDRNNQPQHF. Here the CDR3 DNA reads TGTGCCAGCAGCCCCGACAGGAACAATCAGCCCCAGCATTTT.